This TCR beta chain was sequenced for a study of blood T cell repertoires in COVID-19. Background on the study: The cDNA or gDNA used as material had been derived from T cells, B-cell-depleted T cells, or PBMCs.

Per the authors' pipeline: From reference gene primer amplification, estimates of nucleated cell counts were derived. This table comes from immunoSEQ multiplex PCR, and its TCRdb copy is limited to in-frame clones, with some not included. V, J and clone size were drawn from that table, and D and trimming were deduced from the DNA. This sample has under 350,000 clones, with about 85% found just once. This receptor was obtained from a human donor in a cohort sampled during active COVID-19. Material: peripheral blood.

Here the CDR3 reads CASSPKGRGEKLFF. DNA of the CDR3: TGTGCCAGCAGCCCGAAAGGGAGGGGTGAAAAACTGTTTTTT. The chain recombines TRBV6-5 with TRBJ1-4, with D tentatively TRBD1 (5 bases). The CDR3 contains 14 residues. Trimming stripped 6 bases from V and 7 bases from J, with 15 bases between. The germline gives CDR1 MNHEY, CDR2 SVGAGI.